One and the same sample provided the 28 T cell receptor beta chains below, sequenced in a study of shared clonotypes between healthy human individuals (TCRdb year 2020). Receptor amplification or capture employed the immunoSEQ multiplex PCR assay. The immuneACCESS repertoire file appears here via TCRdb, limited to in-frame rearrangements. These files lack a portion of the clones; in checked studies, under half of the deficit traces to unresolved V genes, and the cause of the others is not known. The sample contains over 950,000 clones, approximately 80% of them found a single time. The ten largest account for roughly 0.82% of the sample. What was sequenced was memory CD4+ T cells from PBMCs. The sample's cell subset or site label is to be understood as: CD45RA-negative fraction. Source of these receptors: a man between 18 and 35 years old in good health. Some clones in this sample may be carry-over from other donors' samples.

This clone has only one observation. The J gene is TRBJ2-3, the V gene TRBV28; 8 bases fit TRBD2. With 2 bases clipped from V and 5 bases from J, the junction kept 3 bases outside the gene matches. Germline CDR1 is MDHEN and CDR2 is SYDVKM. CDR3 length: 14 residues. This CDR3 is CASSLAGGRDTQYF. The CDR3 nucleotides are TGTGCCAGCAGTTTAGCGGGGGGTAGAGATACGCAGTATTTT.

The chain has TRBV6-1 and TRBJ1-2; a weak D match, TRBD1 (6 bases). The germline CDR1 and CDR2 sequences are MNHNS and SASEGT. There are 14 residues in the CDR3. The V end was cut by 1 base, the J end by 2 bases, with 8 bases between. The CDR3 region has the DNA TGTGCCAGCAGTGAAGTACAGGGAAACTATGGCTACACCTTC. It encodes CASSEVQGNYGYTF.

The V call is TRBV1, the J call TRBJ2-1; the D segment call TRBD2 is taken from the table without a DNA check. TRBV1 is labeled a pseudogene. The CDR3 has 18 residues. The CDR3 loop reads CTSSHFRTSGNSYNEQFF. The CDR3 DNA reads as TGCACCAGCAGCCATTTCCGGACTAGCGGGAATAGCTACAATGAGCAGTTCTTC.

In this sample, this clone turned up once. The chain combines TRBV18 with TRBJ1-1, with TRBD1 as a possible D gene (5 bases). Trimming took 3 bases from V and 4 from J, leaving 15 bases between them. The CDR3 loop spans 15 amino acids. In germline, CDR1 is KGHSH, CDR2 LQKENI. The CDR3 coding sequence is TGTGCCAGCTCACCCCTAGCGGGACCGACCACTGAAGCTTTCTTT. Protein sequence: CASSPLAGPTTEAFF. The full variable domain, completed using reference TRBV18 and TRBJ1-1, is NAGVMQNPRHLVRRRGQEARLRCSPMKGHSHVYWYRQLPEEGLKFMVYLQKENIIDESGMPKERFSAEFPKEGPSILRIQQVVRGDSAAYFCASSPLAGPTTEAFFGQGTRLTVV.

This clone has more than one count but fewer than ten. The chain uses TRBV7-9 and TRBJ2-1, with a weak D call TRBD2 (5 bases). Between the trimmed V and J ends, which lost 5 bases and 0 bases, there was a span of 17 bases. Per germline, CDR1 SEHNR and CDR2 FQNEAQ (reference sequence). CDR3 length: 17 residues. In DNA, the CDR3 is TGTGCCAGCAGCACCGGACTGGACTCGGGCTCCTACAATGAGCAGTTCTTC. This sequence encodes CASSTGLDSGSYNEQFF. Supplemented by reference TRBV7-9 and TRBJ2-1, the full variable domain reads DTGVSQNPRHKITKRGQNVTFRCDPISEHNRLYWYRQTLGQGPEFLTYFQNEAQLEKSRLLSDRFSAERPKGSFSTLEIQRTEQGDSAMYLCASSTGLDSGSYNEQFFGPGTRLTVL.

The CDR3 nucleotides read TGTGCCAGCTCGCGGACAGGGGGCGGTTACGAGCAGTACTTC. It codes for CASSRTGGGYEQYF. The chain is built from TRBV18 and TRBJ2-7, with TRBD1 matching 11 bases. The CDR3 is 14 amino acids. Per the germline V gene, CDR1 is KGHSH and CDR2 is LQKENI. V lost 6 bases to trimming and J lost 4 bases; unmatched junction nucleotides: 5. Complete variable domain (other parts from reference TRBV18 and TRBJ2-7): NAGVMQNPRHLVRRRGQEARLRCSPMKGHSHVYWYRQLPEEGLKFMVYLQKENIIDESGMPKERFSAEFPKEGPSILRIQQVVRGDSAAYFCASSRTGGGYEQYFGPGTRLTVT.

J is TRBJ2-1 and V is TRBV5-4, with D maybe TRBD2 (6 bases). V was cut by 3 bases and J by 5 bases, with 12 bases left in between. The CDR3 runs to 14 residues. Germline V gene lookup returns CDR1 SGHNT and CDR2 YYREEE (reference sequence). CDR3 sequence reads: CASSYELANNEQFF. CDR3 DNA sequence: TGTGCCAGCAGCTATGAACTAGCTAACAATGAGCAGTTCTTC. The variable domain in full, with the rest retrieved from reference TRBV5-4 and TRBJ2-1, is ETGVTQSPTHLIKTRGQQVTLRCSSQSGHNTVSWYQQALGQGPQFIFQYYREEENGRGNFPPRFSGLQFPNYSSELNVNALELDDSALYLCASSYELANNEQFFGPGTRLTVL.

This clone was picked up a small number of times. Other nucleotide sequences in the sample specify the same CDR3. The chain employs TRBV6-1 and TRBJ2-7; the D is unclear. CDR3 size: 12 residues. CDR1 is MNHNS, CDR2 SASEGT, per germline. Trimming took off 1 base at V and 2 bases at J, with 3 bases between the two ends. The CDR3 spells CASSEGPYEQYF. In nucleotides, the CDR3 is TGTGCCAGCAGTGAAGGCCCCTACGAGCAGTACTTC.

The chain links TRBV15 to TRBJ2-7; TRBD2 aligns across 7 bases. Germline V gene data show CDR1 as LNHNV and CDR2 as YYDKDF (reference sequence). J lost 7 bases, V lost 1 base, and 10 bases had no gene match. The CDR3 spans 15 residues. For the CDR3, the DNA is TGTGCCACCAGCAGAGCGGGAGGCCTAGAGGGGGAGCAGTACTTC. It is translated as CATSRAGGLEGEQYF.

In the case of this clone: A much larger clone lies one base from this, so it may be a read error. Other DNA variants within this sample encode the same CDR3. The chain uses TRBV25-1 and TRBJ1-1, with D possibly matching TRBD1 (5 bases). The germline V gene has CDR1 MGHDK and CDR2 SYGVNS. The CDR3 covers 17 residues. The CDR3 nucleotides read TGTGCTAGCAGTGAATATGCGACTGGGCAGGGGAACACTGAAGCTTTCTTT. Translation gives CASSEYATGQGNTEAFF.

This clone was counted a few times. The rearrangement links TRBV30 to TRBJ1-2; perhaps TRBD1 as D (6 bases). The CDR3 is made up of 16 amino acids. Germline V gene data show CDR1 as GTSNPN and CDR2 as SVGIG (reference sequence). Deletions cut 3 bases from V and 0 bases from J, with 17 bases between. The CDR3 bases are TGTGCCTGGAGGCCCGGACAGCTAAGACCTAACTATGGCTACACCTTC. Translated, it gives CAWRPGQLRPNYGYTF.

This chain connects TRBV7-3 to TRBJ2-3; D assignment may be TRBD1 or TRBD2 (5 bases each). This CDR3 contains 14 residues. CDR1 and CDR2 (germline): SGHTA, FQGTGA. V shed 2 bases and J shed 4 bases, with 10 bases lying between them. CDR3 loop: CASSLLRDADTQYF. In DNA form, the CDR3 reads TGTGCCAGCAGCTTATTACGGGACGCAGATACGCAGTATTTT.

This clone was seen more than once but under ten times. The V call is TRBV7-3, the J call TRBJ2-3, with 9 bases lining up with TRBD2. V dropped 2 bases and J dropped 4; count of bases not matched to a gene: 4. This CDR3 spans 15 amino acids. The germline V gene has CDR1 SGHTA and CDR2 FQGTGA. CDR3 protein: CASSLGSGSPDTQYF. CDR3 nucleotides: TGTGCCAGCAGCTTAGGTAGCGGGAGTCCAGATACGCAGTATTTT. The whole variable domain, remainder taken from reference TRBV7-3 and TRBJ2-3, is GAGVSQTPSNKVTEKGKYVELRCDPISGHTALYWYRQSLGQGPEFLIYFQGTGAADDSGLPNDRFFAVRPEGSVSTLKIQRTERGDSAVYLCASSLGSGSPDTQYFGPGTRLTVL.

In its sample, this clone was seen once. The V call is TRBV6-5, the J call TRBJ1-4, with a weak D call TRBD1 (5 bases). The CDR3 is 16 residues long. Trimming pared 0 bases from V and 5 bases from J, leaving 13 bases between. Germline CDR1 and CDR2: MNHEY and SVGAGI. The CDR3 nucleotides read TGTGCCAGCAGTTACTCGTGGGGGACTGTGAATGAAAAACTGTTTTTT. It is translated as CASSYSWGTVNEKLFF.

In the case of this clone: This could be a read error, since a much larger clone is one nucleotide away. The rearrangement uses TRBV4-3 and TRBJ1-1, with unresolved D. Germline V CDR1 and CDR2: LGHNA, YSLEER. This CDR3 region has 15 residues. The CDR3 DNA is TGCGCCAGCAGACAAGTGGGCAGTCACCCCACTGAAGCTTTCTTT. This codes for CASRQVGSHPTEAFF.

This clone turned up a few times. The chain is built from TRBV5-4 and TRBJ1-1, with D maybe TRBD1 (6 bases). The CDR3 runs 15 residues. Germline CDR1 is SGHNT and CDR2 is YYREEE (reference sequence). Deletions cut 5 bases from V and 3 bases from J, with 17 bases between. CDR3 DNA: TGTGCCAGCAGTCCGACAGGAAAAGGGGACACTGAAGCTTTCTTT. This codes for CASSPTGKGDTEAFF.

The V and J genes are TRBV20-1 and TRBJ1-2; D is unclear. V was shortened by 7 bases and J by 9 bases, with 15 bases between the two germline ends. Germline lookup yields CDR1 DFQATT and CDR2 SNEGSKA (reference sequence). CDR3 size: 11 residues. Here the CDR3 DNA reads TGCAGTGGGAATGAGGAAAGGAGCTACACCTTC. This encodes CSGNEERSYTF.

The chain joins TRBV19 to TRBJ1-1; the D is unclear. Per the germline V gene, CDR1 is LNHDA and CDR2 is SQIVND (reference sequence). CDR3 length: 15 residues. The V end was cut by 7 bases, the J end by 2 bases, with 17 bases between. As DNA, the CDR3 is TGTGCCAGTACGTTGATATGGTCCTCCAACACTGAAGCTTTCTTT. Protein: CASTLIWSSNTEAFF.

The sample holds one count of this clone. This chain uses TRBV27 with TRBJ2-5, with 7 bases aligning to TRBD2. J lost 4 bases, V lost 2 bases, and 7 bases had no gene match. The CDR3 length is 15 residues. Germline values: CDR1 MNHEY, CDR2 SMNVEV (reference sequence). CDR3 region: CASSLMMGGGETQYF. For the CDR3, the DNA is TGTGCCAGCAGTTTAATGATGGGCGGGGGAGAGACCCAGTACTTC.

The V gene is TRBV7-2, the J gene TRBJ2-3; 7 bases line up with TRBD2. Germline assignment: CDR1 SGHTA and CDR2 FQGNSA. The J segment lost 0 bases and the V segment lost 6 bases, leaving 6 bases of the junction unmatched. CDR3 length: 15 amino acids. This chain's CDR3 is CASSFSGFSTDTQYF. DNA for the CDR3: TGTGCCAGCAGTTTTAGCGGGTTTAGCACAGATACGCAGTATTTT.

The gene calls are TRBV5-6 and TRBJ1-2, with D possibly matching TRBD1 (5 bases). With 4 bases removed from V and 0 bases from J, the gap between germline ends came to 19 bases. This CDR3 spans 17 amino acids. CDR1 is SGHDT and CDR2 is YYEEEE in the germline V gene. The CDR3 spells CASSTPAWDVANYGYTF. CDR3 nucleotides: TGTGCCAGCAGCACCCCAGCGTGGGACGTAGCTAACTATGGCTACACCTTC.

This clone was counted between two and nine times. CDR3 coding DNA: TGTGCCAGCAGTTCCCACGGACGGGGTCAAGAGACCCAGTACTTC. It encodes CASSSHGRGQETQYF. J is TRBJ2-5 and V is TRBV27; maybe TRBD2 (5 bases). The CDR3 covers 15 residues. The germline CDR1 and CDR2 sequences are MNHEY and SMNVEV (reference sequence). Trimming pared 4 bases from V and 2 bases from J, leaving 14 bases between.

The chain uses TRBV18 and TRBJ2-3; 8 nucleotides match TRBD1. CDR1 is KGHSH, CDR2 LQKENI, per germline. J lost 4 bases, V lost 4 bases, and 4 bases had no gene match. The CDR3 runs to 14 residues. CDR3 DNA sequence: TGTGCCAGCTCACAGAACAGGGGGTCAGATACGCAGTATTTT. This codes for CASSQNRGSDTQYF.

This rearrangement joins TRBV7-8 to TRBJ2-5, with D uncertain. The CDR3 totals 15 residues. Germline CDR1 reads SGHVS; CDR2 reads FQNEAQ. The germline V and J ends were trimmed by 3 bases and 5 bases, with 16 bases remaining between them. Here the CDR3 DNA reads TGTGCCAGCAGCTTTTACACCCTCAGGACGGAGACCCAGTACTTC. Its translation is CASSFYTLRTETQYF.

The chain uses TRBV9 and TRBJ2-1; 11 positions agree with TRBD2. CDR3 length: 16 residues. The germline V gene has CDR1 SGDLS and CDR2 YYNGEE. V shed 0 bases, J shed 6 bases, and the junction held 5 bases outside the gene matches. CDR3 amino acids: CASSVDLAGGVNEQFF. In DNA, the CDR3 is TGTGCCAGCAGCGTAGACCTAGCGGGAGGAGTCAATGAGCAGTTCTTC.

This clone showed up just a few times. The chain has TRBV4-1 and TRBJ1-1; D call uncertain. V lost 4 bases and J lost 1, with 10 bases in between. The germline gives CDR1 MGHRA, CDR2 YSYEKL. The CDR3 runs to 14 residues. Written as DNA, the CDR3 is TGCGCCAGCAGCCTCGTGACGGCGAACACTGAAGCTTTCTTT. This codes for CASSLVTANTEAFF.

V usage is TRBV27 and J usage is TRBJ2-2; D remains unclear. CDR1 MNHEY and CDR2 SMNVEV come from the germline V gene (reference sequence). This CDR3 is built from 15 residues. V lost 8 bases and J 10 bases, leaving 23 bases between the germline ends. Here the CDR3 reads CASGPWIHSMKELFF. The CDR3 DNA follows: TGTGCCAGCGGCCCTTGGATCCACTCGATGAAGGAGCTGTTTTTT.

V and J are TRBV19 and TRBJ1-3; D gene ambiguous. V lost 7 bases to trimming and J lost 4 bases, with 17 bases between them. Germline V gene data show CDR1 as LNHDA and CDR2 as SQIVND (reference sequence). This CDR3 spans 15 amino acids. The CDR3 DNA follows: TGTGCCAGTAAGCGGGTGGCCCGATGGGGAAACACCATATATTTT. Encoded protein: CASKRVARWGNTIYF.